This TCR beta chain stems from a study of blood T cell repertoires in COVID-19. As for the study in general: Donors in the United States, Italy and Spain gave samples during acute or convalescent COVID-19. From T cells, B-cell-depleted T cells, or PBMCs came the material, which was cDNA or gDNA.

In germline, CDR1 is KGHDR, CDR2 SFDVKD. Trimming cost V 1 base and J 6 bases; bases outside gene matches: 5. This CDR3 has 15 residues. Authors' methods: Cell counts per sample came from amplifying reference gene primers. The repertoire was sequenced with immunoSEQ multiplex PCR; TCRdb's copy has only in-frame clones and lacks some. The DNA gave D and trimming, while V, J and clone size come from that table. The sample has about 120,000 clones, over 75% seen once. This sequence originates from a man in his 60s with acute or convalescent COVID-19. This chain connects TRBV24-1 to TRBJ2-1; the match to TRBD2 covers 7 bases. The sample comprised peripheral blood. For the CDR3, the DNA is TGTGCCACCAGTGATTTCGTAGCGGGTATCAATGAGCAGTTCTTC. This gives the protein CATSDFVAGINEQFF.